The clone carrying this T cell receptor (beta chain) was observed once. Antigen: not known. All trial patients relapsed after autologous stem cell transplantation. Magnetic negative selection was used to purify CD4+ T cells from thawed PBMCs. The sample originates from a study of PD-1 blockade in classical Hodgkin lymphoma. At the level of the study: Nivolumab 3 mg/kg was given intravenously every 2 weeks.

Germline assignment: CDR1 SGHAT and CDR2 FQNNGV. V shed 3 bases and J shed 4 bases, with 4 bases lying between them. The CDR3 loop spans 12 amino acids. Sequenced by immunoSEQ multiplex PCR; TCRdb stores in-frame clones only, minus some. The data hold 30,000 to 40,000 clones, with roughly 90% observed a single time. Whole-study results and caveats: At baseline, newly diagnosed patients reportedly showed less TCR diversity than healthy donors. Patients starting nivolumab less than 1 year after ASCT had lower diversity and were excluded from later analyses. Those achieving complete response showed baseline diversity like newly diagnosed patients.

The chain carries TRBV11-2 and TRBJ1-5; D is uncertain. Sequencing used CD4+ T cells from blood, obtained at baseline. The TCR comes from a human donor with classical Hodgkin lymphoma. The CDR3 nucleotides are TGTGCCAGCAGCTTCCCAAATCAGCCCCAGCATTTT. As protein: CASSFPNQPQHF.